One sample yielded the 22 T cell receptor beta chains listed below, sequenced in a study of T cells in Graves' hyperthyroidism and ophthalmopathy. What was amplified from RNA transcripts were TCR beta CDR3 regions. Primed by the HTBI set, a first-round RT-PCR was run on the TCR CDR3. Via MiXCR, TCRdb re-called the multiplex PCR reads, giving one row per CDR3 protein. The sample records about 400,000 distinct CDR3 sequences, about 16% being singletons. The sequenced sample was blood. Receptor source: a woman in her 30s with Graves' hyperthyroidism.

With regard to this clonotype: This may come from a read error, since a much larger clone is one base off. This chain uses TRBV6-1 with TRBJ2-5; TRBD2 is a possible D gene (6 bases). The CDR3 extends over 15 amino acids. Germline V gene lookup returns CDR1 MNHNS and CDR2 SASEGT. The CDR3 region has the DNA TGTGCCAGCAGTGACTGGGGGACTTCGCAAGAGACCCAGTGCTTC. Residues: CASSDWGTSQETQCF.

This clonotype has a count of ten or more. CDR3 sequence reads: CASSLSAGGIDEQFF. The CDR3 DNA reads as TGTGCCAGCAGCTTAAGCGCGGGAGGGATTGATGAGCAGTTCTTC. The chain couples TRBV7-3 to TRBJ2-1; TRBD2 matches at 9 bases. V shed 1 base, J shed 8 bases, and the junction held 6 bases outside the gene matches. In germline, CDR1 is SGHTA, CDR2 FQGTGA. This CDR3 comprises 15 residues. Drawing the rest from reference TRBV7-3 and TRBJ2-1, the complete variable domain is GAGVSQTPSNKVTEKGKYVELRCDPISGHTALYWYRQSLGQGPEFLIYFQGTGAADDSGLPNDRFFAVRPEGSVSTLKIQRTERGDSAVYLCASSLSAGGIDEQFFGPGTRLTVL.

Comment on this clonotype: A junction boundary mismatches the germline segment, possibly from a read error. V and J are TRBV11-1 and TRBJ2-1; D might be TRBD1 (5 bases). The length of the CDR3 is 15 residues. The V gene's germline CDR1 is SGHAT and CDR2 FQDESV (reference sequence). CDR3 coding DNA: TGTGCCAGCAGCTCGTCCAGGGTTGCCTACAGTGAGCAGTTCTTC. This sequence encodes CASSSSRVAYSEQFF.

This clonotype showed up just a few times. This chain connects TRBV6-1 to TRBJ1-1, with D hard to call. The V end was cut by 6 bases, the J end by 4 bases, with 12 bases between. This CDR3 contains 13 residues. In germline, CDR1 is MNHNS, CDR2 SASEGT. CDR3 residues: CASRLLTGTEAFF. Written as DNA, the CDR3 is TGTGCCAGCAGACTACTTACGGGCACTGAAGCTTTCTTT.

This clonotype was seen many times. The J gene is TRBJ1-2, the V gene TRBV7-8; D may be TRBD1 (5 bases). The CDR3 contains 13 residues. With 5 bases removed from V and 2 bases from J, the gap between germline ends came to 9 bases. CDR1 and CDR2 (germline): SGHVS, FQNEAQ. The CDR3 nucleotides are TGTGCCAGCAGCCAGACAGTAAACTATGGCTACACCTTC. It codes for CASSQTVNYGYTF.

DNA for the CDR3: TGTGCCAGCAGCTTCCGGGGGGCGGACACTGAAGCTTTCTTT. It translates to CASSFRGADTEAFF. The V call is TRBV7-8, the J call TRBJ1-1, with D perhaps matching TRBD1 (6 bases). V lost 3 bases and J 3 bases, leaving 11 bases between the germline ends. This CDR3 is built from 14 residues. Germline V gives CDR1 SGHVS, CDR2 FQNEAQ.

There are a few counts of this clonotype. The chain combines TRBV18 with TRBJ1-6; tentatively, D is TRBD1 (6 bases). The CDR3 is 15 amino acids. Germline CDR1 KGHSH, CDR2 LQKENI. Trimming removed 5 bases at V and 5 bases at J, with 13 bases between. This CDR3 is CASSDTQGNNSPLHF. The CDR3 DNA is TGTGCCAGCTCAGATACACAGGGAAATAATTCACCCCTCCACTTT.

This clonotype was detected many times. The genes are TRBV18 and TRBJ2-7; the D is unclear. Trimming took 0 bases from V and 2 from J, leaving 8 bases between them. This CDR3 contains 14 residues. The V gene's germline CDR1 is KGHSH and CDR2 LQKENI. The CDR3 DNA is TGTGCCAGCTCACCACCGGGAATACCCTACGAGCAGTACTTC. Encoded protein: CASSPPGIPYEQYF.

This clonotype came up many times. This rearrangement joins TRBV7-2 to TRBJ1-1, with 7 nucleotides matching TRBD1. The CDR3 loop spans 17 amino acids. Per germline, CDR1 SGHTA and CDR2 FQGNSA. Unmatched junction bases numbered 10, after V lost 2 bases and J lost 1 base. The CDR3 loop is CASSLRRGTARNTEAFF. The DNA of the CDR3 is TGTGCCAGCAGCTTACGCCGGGGGACAGCTAGGAACACTGAAGCTTTCTTT.

This clonotype was recorded at least ten times. The chain recombines TRBV20-1 with TRBJ2-1, with 11 bases fitting TRBD2. CDR3 length: 15 residues. CDR1 is DFQATT and CDR2 is SNEGSKA in the germline V gene (reference sequence). The V segment lost 6 bases and the J segment 4 bases; nucleotides outside the gene matches: 8. The CDR3 DNA reads as TGCAGTGCGGAACTAGCGGGAGTATCTTACAATGAGCAGTTCTTC. This encodes CSAELAGVSYNEQFF.

This clonotype has ten or more counts. An end of the junction differs from the germline gene, which may be a read error. The chain uses TRBV2 and TRBJ2-5, with 8 bases that match TRBD1. Germline-derived CDR1 and CDR2 are SNHLY and FYNNEI. The CDR3 contains 14 residues. CDR3 nucleotides: TGTGCCAGCAGTGAAACCAGGGGGCAAGGGACCCAGTACTTC. Protein product: CASSETRGQGTQYF.

CDR3 nucleotide sequence: TGCGCCAGCGTCAGGGAAAGCACAGATACGCAGTATTTT. Residues: CASVRESTDTQYF. V and J are TRBV5-1 and TRBJ2-3, with a weak D call TRBD1 (5 bases). CDR3 length equals 13 residues. The V end lost 7 bases, the J end lost 0 bases, and 9 bases lay between the germline ends. CDR1 and CDR2 from the germline V gene are SGHRS and YFSETQ.

At least ten counts were recorded for this clonotype. The chain uses TRBV5-4 and TRBJ1-1; tentative D call: TRBD1 (5 bases). This CDR3 comprises 13 residues. V was clipped by 5 bases and J by 5 bases, with 13 bases between them. The germline V gene has CDR1 SGHNT and CDR2 YYREEE (reference sequence). CDR3 in amino acids: CASRQASGTEAFF. In DNA, the CDR3 is TGTGCCAGCAGACAGGCCTCGGGGACTGAAGCTTTCTTT.

The sample holds many counts of this clonotype. The chain is built from TRBV4-2 and TRBJ2-7; D is ambiguous. Germline lookup yields CDR1 LGHNA and CDR2 YNFKEQ. CDR3 size: 13 residues. Between the trimmed V and J ends, which lost 0 bases and 5 bases, there was a span of 8 bases. CDR3 DNA: TGTGCCAGCAGCCAAGATCCAAGGAACGAGCAGTACTTC. Translated: CASSQDPRNEQYF.

This clonotype has a count of ten or more. J is TRBJ2-1 and V is TRBV11-3; D ambiguous. The CDR3 sequence is 14 residues long. V lost 5 bases to trimming and J lost 2 bases, with 10 bases between them. In germline, CDR1 is SGHNT, CDR2 YENEEA. This CDR3 reads CASSPGQAYNEQFF. As DNA, the CDR3 is TGTGCCAGCAGCCCGGGTCAAGCCTACAATGAGCAGTTCTTC.

This clonotype was seen repeatedly, ten times or more. An end of the junction does not agree with germline; a read error may underlie this. This chain links TRBV12-3 or TRBV12-4 with TRBJ2-7; 12 bases align to TRBD2. The CDR3 has 14 amino acids. The CDR3 region has the DNA TGTGCCAGCAGTCTAGCGGGAGGGGCCTACGAGCAGTACTTC. This sequence encodes CASSLAGGAYEQYF.

This clonotype was observed at least ten times. The chain uses TRBV6-1 and TRBJ2-1; D is unclear. The CDR3 runs to 11 residues. CDR1 and CDR2 (germline): MNHNS, SASEGT. The germline V and J ends were trimmed by 6 bases and 4 bases, with 4 bases remaining between them. The CDR3 coding sequence is TGTGCCAGCAGGATATACAATGAGCAGTTCTTC. It translates to CASRIYNEQFF.

This clonotype was counted only a few times. V usage is TRBV6-2 or TRBV6-3 and J usage is TRBJ2-7; possibly TRBD1 or TRBD2 for D (6 bases each). Germline loops: CDR1 MNHEY, CDR2 SVGEGT. This CDR3 has 14 amino acids. V was shortened by 0 bases and J by 2 bases, with 8 bases between the two germline ends. CDR3 residues: CASSYSRGAYEQYF. The DNA of the CDR3 is TGTGCCAGCAGTTACTCGAGGGGGGCCTACGAGCAGTACTTC.

The V and J genes are TRBV5-1 and TRBJ2-3; TRBD1 aligns across 7 bases. The CDR3 sequence is 13 residues long. Looked up from germline, CDR1 is SGHRS and CDR2 is YFSETQ. V dropped 4 bases and J dropped 4; count of bases not matched to a gene: 3. The CDR3, as DNA: TGCGCCAGCAGCACTGGACAGGCAGATACGCAGTATTTT. Protein product: CASSTGQADTQYF. Complete variable domain (other parts from reference TRBV5-1 and TRBJ2-3): KAGVTQTPRYLIKTRGQQVTLSCSPISGHRSVSWYQQTPGQGLQFLFEYFSETQRNKGNFPGRFSGRQFSNSRSEMNVSTLELGDSALYLCASSTGQADTQYFGPGTRLTVL.

This chain joins TRBV4-1 and TRBJ2-4; D gene ambiguous. Trimming took 1 base from V and 8 from J, leaving 15 bases between them. The CDR3 is 15 residues long. Germline values: CDR1 MGHRA, CDR2 YSYEKL. The CDR3 is CASSQGALLGDIQYF. CDR3 sequence (DNA): TGCGCCAGCAGCCAAGGTGCACTCCTTGGGGACATTCAGTACTTC.

This chain connects TRBV25-1 to TRBJ1-4; D gene ambiguous. The CDR3 sequence is 15 residues long. Trimming took off 4 bases at V and 0 bases at J, with 9 bases between the two ends. Germline V gene lookup returns CDR1 MGHDK and CDR2 SYGVNS. CDR3 residues: CASSAEGTTNEKLFF. The CDR3 nucleotides are TGTGCCAGCAGTGCAGAAGGAACAACTAATGAAAAACTGTTTTTT.

In its sample, this clonotype was seen many times. The chain is built from TRBV2 and TRBJ1-5, with 10 bases matching TRBD1. The CDR3 contains 15 residues. Trimming at V came to 6 bases and at J to 3 bases, leaving 5 bases not matched to a gene. CDR1 is SNHLY, CDR2 FYNNEI, per germline. CDR3 sequence reads: CASSSDRGLNQPQHF. The CDR3 DNA is TGTGCCAGCAGCTCCGACAGGGGGCTCAATCAGCCCCAGCATTTT.